Reported below is one T cell receptor (beta chain). Sequenced by immunoSEQ multiplex PCR; TCRdb stores in-frame clones only, minus some. The sample has about 160,000 clones, 80% to 90% seen once. The sample comes from a study of blood T cell repertoires in COVID-19. The length of the CDR3 is 15 residues. J gave up 4 bases and V 3 bases, and 1 base lay outside the gene matches. Germline-derived CDR1 and CDR2 are MRHNA and SNTAGT. Specimen: PBMCs or T cells enriched from blood (not recorded which). The gene calls are TRBV6-4 and TRBJ2-2; 11 positions agree with TRBD2. The clonotype comes from a man aged 50 to 60 who had recovered from COVID-19. CDR3 sequence: CASSELAGATGELFF. DNA for the CDR3: TGTGCCAGCAGTGAACTAGCGGGGGCCACCGGGGAGCTGTTTTTT.